The 32 T cell receptor beta chains below all came from one sample that was sequenced in a study of human T cells and chemical hapten exposure (dated by TCRdb to about 2021). The library came from RACE. Instrument used: NextSeq 500. In TCRdb, the public reads were trimmed at Q25 with fastp and aligned with MiXCR, with productive beta chains retained. Entries are consolidated by CDR3 protein sequence, retaining the most common genes and DNA. This sample comprises nearly 95,000 distinct CDR3 sequences, approximately 9.9% of them detected only once. The top ten hold around 2.1% of the sample. The sample's time point label, in plain terms: patch test 2, 6 weeks after DPC sensitization. The treatment or condition label on this specimen signifies: therapeutic diphenylcyclopropenone sensitization with weekly scalp DPC. The sample consisted of whole blood, taken in connection with sensitization to the hapten diphenylcyclopropenone (DPC). Source of these receptors: a man aged 35 to 55 with alopecia areata. Some clones in this sample may be carry-over from other donors' samples.

Concerning this clonotype itself: A much larger clone sits a single nucleotide away, making a read error possible. The J gene is TRBJ1-1, the V gene TRBV6-2 or TRBV6-3; 8 bases are shared with TRBD1. Germline CDR1 MNHEY, CDR2 SVGEGT. This CDR3 contains 14 residues. CDR3 DNA sequence: TGTGCCAGCAGAGGACAGGGAATGAACACTGGAGCTTTCTTT. Translated, it gives CASRGQGMNTGAFF.

This clonotype has just a few counts. V is TRBV28 and J is TRBJ2-3, with 14 bases that match TRBD2. The germline CDR1 and CDR2 sequences are MDHEN and SYDVKM. The CDR3 is 18 residues long. The ends lost 5 bases at V and 6 bases at J; junction bases unmatched: 13. CDR3 amino acids: CASSPPGTSGSPRDTQYF. The CDR3 coding sequence is TGTGCCAGCAGTCCTCCCGGGACTAGCGGGAGTCCCCGGGATACGCAGTATTTT.

This clonotype showed up just a few times. The rearrangement links TRBV12-3 or TRBV12-4 to TRBJ2-3, with 7 bases matching TRBD1. Trimming removed 2 bases from V and 7 bases from J; junction bases left unmatched: 6. The CDR3 is 14 amino acids. The CDR3 coding sequence is TGTGCCAGCAGTTTATCAGGGGGTGTAAATACGCAGTATTTT. It specifies CASSLSGGVNTQYF.

This chain connects TRBV6-1 to TRBJ2-5; TRBD1 agrees at 10 bases. The CDR3 spans 13 residues. J lost 4 bases, V lost 8 bases, and 4 bases had no gene match. Germline loops: CDR1 MNHNS, CDR2 SASEGT. In DNA form, the CDR3 reads TGTGCCAGCCAGACAGGGGGCCGAGAGACCCAGTACTTC. This sequence encodes CASQTGGRETQYF.

Only a few counts were recorded for this clonotype. V is TRBV7-2 and J is TRBJ2-3, with unresolved D. This CDR3 region has 10 residues. Germline V gives CDR1 SGHTA, CDR2 FQGNSA. V was cut by 4 bases and J by 9 bases, with 5 bases left in between. CDR3 loop: CASSSLTQYF. The CDR3 DNA follows: TGTGCCAGCAGCTCCCTGACGCAGTATTTT. Full variable domain (remainder filled in from reference TRBV7-2 and TRBJ2-3): GAGVSQSPSNKVTEKGKDVELRCDPISGHTALYWYRQSLGQGLEFLIYFQGNSAPDKSGLPSDRFSAERTGGSVSTLTIQRTQQEDSAVYLCASSSLTQYFGPGTRLTVL.

The chain employs TRBV7-2 and TRBJ2-3; no firm D call. The length of the CDR3 is 15 residues. Trimming cost V 6 bases and J 2 bases, with 15 bases left between them. Germline lookup yields CDR1 SGHTA and CDR2 FQGNSA. CDR3 nucleotides: TGTGCCAGCAGTGAAATCCAAGGGTTCACAGATACGCAGTATTTT. Translation gives CASSEIQGFTDTQYF. The complete variable domain, with remaining parts taken from reference TRBV7-2 and TRBJ2-3, reads GAGVSQSPSNKVTEKGKDVELRCDPISGHTALYWYRQSLGQGLEFLIYFQGNSAPDKSGLPSDRFSAERTGGSVSTLTIQRTQQEDSAVYLCASSEIQGFTDTQYFGPGTRLTVL.

This clonotype appeared a few times. The rearrangement uses TRBV20-1 and TRBJ1-2; TRBD1 matches at 8 bases. The CDR3 runs to 16 residues. The J segment lost 0 bases and the V segment lost 6 bases, leaving 12 bases of the junction unmatched. CDR1 is DFQATT and CDR2 is SNEGSKA in the germline V gene (reference sequence). CDR3 region: CSAKGQGTASNYGYTF. Here the CDR3 DNA reads TGCAGTGCCAAAGGACAGGGTACAGCCTCTAACTATGGCTACACCTTC.

This clonotype was detected only a few times. The V call is TRBV5-1, the J call TRBJ2-3; 8 bases fit TRBD2. CDR1 and CDR2 from the germline V gene are SGHRS and YFSETQ. The CDR3 consists of 16 residues. V was clipped by 0 bases and J by 1 base; unmatched bases: 4. CDR3 region: CASSLAVSGGTDTQYF. The CDR3 nucleotides read TGCGCCAGCAGCTTGGCCGTTAGCGGGGGCACAGATACGCAGTATTTT.

This clonotype was counted between two and nine times. This chain uses TRBV5-4 with TRBJ2-5; D remains unclear. CDR1 and CDR2 from the germline V gene are SGHNT and YYREEE (reference sequence). CDR3 length: 14 residues. The V gene lost 4 bases and the J gene lost 0 bases, with 10 bases spanning the gap. CDR3: CASSSIGDQETQYF. The CDR3 DNA sequence: TGTGCCAGCAGCAGTATTGGGGACCAAGAGACCCAGTACTTC.

The sample holds many counts of this clonotype. V and J are TRBV29-1 and TRBJ1-3; 7 bases match TRBD1. The CDR3 has 14 amino acids. Trimming cost V 1 base and J 0 bases; bases outside gene matches: 0. Germline V gene data show CDR1 as SQVTM and CDR2 as ANQGSEA. CDR3 DNA sequence: TGCAGCGTTGAAGGGGACAGCTCTGGAAACACCATATATTTT. This gives the protein CSVEGDSSGNTIYF.

This clonotype was found many times. This rearrangement joins TRBV7-2 to TRBJ2-1; D perhaps matches TRBD2 (5 bases). The V gene lost 0 bases and the J gene lost 6 bases, with 15 bases spanning the gap. Germline V CDR1 and CDR2: SGHTA, FQGNSA. CDR3 length equals 16 residues. The CDR3 nucleotides read TGTGCCAGCAGCTTAGCGGCGGGCGCCGGCACCAATGAGCAGTTCTTC. Translating gives CASSLAAGAGTNEQFF. The full variable domain, its missing parts supplied by reference TRBV7-2 and TRBJ2-1, is GAGVSQSPSNKVTEKGKDVELRCDPISGHTALYWYRQSLGQGLEFLIYFQGNSAPDKSGLPSDRFSAERTGGSVSTLTIQRTQQEDSAVYLCASSLAAGAGTNEQFFGPGTRLTVL.

This clonotype has more than one count but fewer than ten. The chain employs TRBV7-8 and TRBJ2-3; 13 bases line up with TRBD2. The V gene end was trimmed by 4 bases and the J gene end by 4 bases; junction bases not matched to a gene: 5. Germline V lookup: CDR1 SGHVS, CDR2 FQNEAQ. This CDR3 comprises 16 residues. Here the CDR3 reads CASSSGLAGEADTQYF. The CDR3 bases are TGTGCCAGCAGCTCCGGACTAGCGGGAGAGGCAGATACGCAGTATTTT.

This clonotype has only a few counts. This sequence joins TRBV11-2 and TRBJ1-3; the match to TRBD1 covers 10 bases. Germline CDR1 and CDR2: SGHAT and FQNNGV. V lost 4 bases to trimming and J lost 5 bases; unmatched junction nucleotides: 5. The CDR3 consists of 15 residues. The CDR3 spells CASSSPGQGRNTIYF. The CDR3 region has the DNA TGTGCCAGCAGCTCGCCGGGACAGGGGAGAAACACCATATATTTT.

This clonotype was counted only a few times. The chain uses TRBV27 and TRBJ2-7; 7 nucleotides agree with TRBD2. This CDR3 is built from 14 residues. The germline V gene encodes CDR1 MNHEY and CDR2 SMNVEV (reference sequence). Losses at the gene ends were 8 bases for V and 2 bases for J; bases not matched to a gene: 9. CDR3 sequence: CASAKSGKPYEQYV. Written as DNA, the CDR3 is TGTGCCAGCGCCAAGAGCGGGAAACCCTACGAGCAGTACGTC.

In this sample, this clonotype turned up many times. This chain uses TRBV19 with TRBJ1-5; perhaps TRBD1 as D (6 bases). The germline V and J ends were trimmed by 4 bases and 0 bases, with 7 bases remaining between them. Germline values: CDR1 LNHDA, CDR2 SQIVND (reference sequence). This CDR3 region has 14 residues. The CDR3 nucleotides read TGTGCCAGTAGTACACAGGGTAGCAATCAGCCCCAGCATTTT. It is translated as CASSTQGSNQPQHF.

This clonotype occurred many times. CDR3 nucleotide sequence: TGTGCCAGCAGCCCGGGACAGGGCGAAACTGAAGCTTTCTTT. It yields the protein CASSPGQGETEAFF. V usage is TRBV7-3 and J usage is TRBJ1-1; 9 bases fit TRBD1. J gave up 5 bases and V 5 bases, and 6 bases lay outside the gene matches. The germline V gene has CDR1 SGHTA and CDR2 FQGTGA. The CDR3 runs to 14 residues.

The chain carries TRBV6-5 and TRBJ2-3; TRBD2 is a possible D gene (5 bases). The germline gives CDR1 MNHEY, CDR2 SVGAGI. There are 17 residues in the CDR3. The V end was cut by 7 bases, the J end by 0 bases, with 20 bases between. The CDR3 is CASIPRKSGRSTDTQYF. The CDR3 DNA reads TGTGCCAGCATCCCTAGAAAGTCGGGGAGAAGCACAGATACGCAGTATTTT.

At least ten counts were recorded for this clonotype. The chain combines TRBV9 with TRBJ1-6; D might be TRBD1 (5 bases). The CDR3 loop spans 13 amino acids. V dropped 2 bases and J dropped 10 bases, with 10 bases sitting between them. CDR1 is SGDLS and CDR2 is YYNGEE in the germline V gene. In nucleotides, the CDR3 is TGTGCCAGCAGCGTCCCAGGGATCTCACCCCTCCACTTT. The encoded protein is CASSVPGISPLHF.

The chain combines TRBV18 with TRBJ2-3; the match to TRBD2 covers 10 bases. This CDR3 has 16 amino acids. Germline V lookup: CDR1 KGHSH, CDR2 LQKENI. J was trimmed by 2 bases and V by 3 bases; bases with no gene match: 5. The CDR3 DNA is TGTGCCAGCTCACCCCGGACTAGCGGTTTCACAGATACGCAGTATTTT. This encodes CASSPRTSGFTDTQYF.

The V call is TRBV30, the J call TRBJ2-3, with D possibly matching TRBD2 (5 bases). The germline gives CDR1 GTSNPN, CDR2 SVGIG (reference sequence). V was trimmed by 3 bases and J by 5 bases, leaving 18 bases between them. This CDR3 is built from 15 residues. The CDR3 nucleotides read TGTGCCTGGAGCGAAACGAGGGATGGGATAGATACGCAGTATTTT. This encodes CAWSETRDGIDTQYF.

Note on this clonotype: A much more abundant neighbour one base away suggests this may be a read error. V is TRBV19 and J is TRBJ2-1; 7 nucleotides align to TRBD2. The CDR3 spans 14 residues. CDR1 is LNHDA and CDR2 is SQIVND in the germline V gene (reference sequence). With V trimmed by 3 bases and J by 10 bases, 9 bases remained unmatched. The CDR3 coding sequence is TGTGCCAGTAGTATTGAGGCGGGAGAGCCCGAGCAGTTCTTC. This translates into CASSIEAGEPEQFF.

The sample holds many counts of this clonotype. The rearrangement uses TRBV5-4 and TRBJ2-7; 13 bases line up with TRBD2. With V trimmed by 2 bases and J by 6 bases, 11 bases remained unmatched. CDR1 SGHNT and CDR2 YYREEE come from the germline V gene (reference sequence). The CDR3 loop spans 17 amino acids. For the CDR3, the DNA is TGTGCCAGCAGCTTTGACCCTGGACTAGCGGGGGCCGGCGAGCAGTACTTC. Protein sequence: CASSFDPGLAGAGEQYF.

The rearrangement uses TRBV4-3 and TRBJ2-5; D unclear. The germline CDR1 and CDR2 sequences are LGHNA and YSLEER. This CDR3 is built from 13 residues. V was clipped by 0 bases and J by 4 bases, with 6 bases between them. The CDR3 protein is CASSQDKAETQYF. For the CDR3, the DNA is TGCGCCAGCAGCCAAGATAAGGCAGAGACCCAGTACTTC.

The chain is built from TRBV7-9 and TRBJ1-1; no reliable D call. The V end lost 3 bases, the J end lost 1 base, and 9 bases lay between the germline ends. Per germline, CDR1 SEHNR and CDR2 FQNEAQ (reference sequence). This CDR3 is built from 14 residues. The CDR3 bases are TGTGCCAGCAGCTTTCTCGATGCGAACACTGAAGCTTTCTTT. As protein: CASSFLDANTEAFF.

This clonotype appeared a few times. The chain employs TRBV7-2 and TRBJ2-4, with 11 nucleotides matching TRBD2. The CDR3 totals 17 residues. Germline CDR1 and CDR2: SGHTA and FQGNSA. The J segment lost 1 base and the V segment lost 4 bases, leaving 6 bases of the junction unmatched. CDR3 nucleotide sequence: TGTGCCAGCAGCTCTGTAGCGGGAGGGGGCGCCAAAAACATTCAGTACTTC. Its translation is CASSSVAGGGAKNIQYF. Variable domain in full (rest from reference TRBV7-2 and TRBJ2-4): GAGVSQSPSNKVTEKGKDVELRCDPISGHTALYWYRQSLGQGLEFLIYFQGNSAPDKSGLPSDRFSAERTGGSVSTLTIQRTQQEDSAVYLCASSSVAGGGAKNIQYFGAGTRLSVL.

V usage is TRBV6-2 or TRBV6-3 and J usage is TRBJ2-2, with 11 nucleotides matching TRBD2. The CDR3 totals 16 residues. The junction had 2 bases not matched to a gene; V was cut back by 5 bases and J by 0 bases. The germline V gene has CDR1 MNHEY and CDR2 SVGEGT. CDR3: CASSRLAGTNTGELFF. The CDR3 DNA reads as TGTGCCAGCAGTCGACTAGCGGGAACGAACACCGGGGAGCTGTTTTTT.

The chain has TRBV6-2 or TRBV6-3 and TRBJ2-1, with TRBD2 identical over 10 bases. Germline V lookup: CDR1 MNHEY, CDR2 SVGEGT. The CDR3 is 15 amino acids. V shed 8 bases, J shed 4 bases, and the junction held 8 bases outside the gene matches. The CDR3 DNA sequence: TGTGCCAGCTTTATTTCAGCGGGAGGGTACAATGAGCAGTTCTTC. Amino acids: CASFISAGGYNEQFF.

This clonotype was seen at least ten times. The J gene is TRBJ1-2, the V gene TRBV28; D is unclear. V was shortened by 3 bases and J by 3 bases, with 8 bases between the two germline ends. The CDR3 is 13 amino acids. Per germline, CDR1 MDHEN and CDR2 SYDVKM. The CDR3 sequence: CASSFIGDYGYTF. The CDR3 DNA follows: TGTGCCAGCAGTTTCATCGGGGACTATGGCTACACCTTC.

This clonotype was seen more than once but under ten times. The chain recombines TRBV5-1 with TRBJ2-3; no clear D. V gave up 0 bases and J gave up 6 bases, with 11 bases separating them. The germline CDR1 and CDR2 sequences are SGHRS and YFSETQ. CDR3 size: 14 residues. The CDR3 region has the DNA TGCGCCAGCAGCTTGGAGTCTGGGTTGGATACGCAGTATTTT. The encoded protein is CASSLESGLDTQYF.

V is TRBV19 and J is TRBJ2-3, with TRBD2 matching over 11 bases. The CDR3 covers 14 residues. Looked up from germline, CDR1 is LNHDA and CDR2 is SQIVND (reference sequence). V lost 9 bases to trimming and J lost 3 bases; unmatched junction nucleotides: 5. CDR3 protein: CASGTSGGTDTQYF. DNA of the CDR3: TGTGCCAGCGGAACTAGCGGGGGTACAGATACGCAGTATTTT.

This clonotype was seen at least ten times. The chain has TRBV2 and TRBJ2-5; D is unresolved. V was pared by 7 bases and J by 2 bases, with 11 bases between. This CDR3 comprises 13 residues. The germline gives CDR1 SNHLY, CDR2 FYNNEI. As DNA, the CDR3 is TGTGCCAGCAAGAGGAGAGGTCAAGAGACCCAGTACTTC. Protein sequence: CASKRRGQETQYF.

This clonotype appeared many times. This chain links TRBV4-3 with TRBJ2-7, with D tentatively TRBD1 (5 bases). This CDR3 has 14 amino acids. Germline CDR1 LGHNA, CDR2 YSLEER. With 0 bases removed from V and 4 bases from J, the gap between germline ends came to 10 bases. The DNA for the CDR3 is TGCGCCAGCAGCCAAGAATTGGACACGTACGAGCAGTACTTC. This sequence encodes CASSQELDTYEQYF.